This T cell receptor beta chain was observed in a study of blood T cells in healthy people across ages. PBMCs were isolated at a quantity of at least 6 million per sample. This clonotype was found many times. The authors ran a second PCR of 7 to 11 cycles using a sample-barcoded 5' primer and a J-beta primer mix. TCRdb processed the 5' RACE reads anew with MiXCR; each CDR3 protein has one entry. This table holds 590,000 or so distinct CDR3 sequences, less than 35% found once. The material sequenced was blood. This clonotype originated in a woman of 80 years or more in good health.

In DNA form, the CDR3 reads TGTGCCAGCAGCCCCACCCCGGCCGCTTGGACAGATACGCAGTATTTT. Protein: CASSPTPAAWTDTQYF. The rearrangement joins TRBV9 to TRBJ2-3; D is unresolved. Germline V gene data show CDR1 as SGDLS and CDR2 as YYNGEE. The ends were cut back, 4 bases at V and 3 bases at J, with 18 bases in the middle. This CDR3 region has 16 residues.